The rows below give T cell receptor beta chains drawn from one sample of a study of cytomegalovirus exposure and HLA in healthy donors. The protocol was immunoSEQ multiplex PCR, while the TCRdb copy is restricted to in-frame clones and leaves out a portion. The sample has roughly 100,000 clones; around 82% are singletons. The sample was PBMCs. Receptor source: a woman aged 60-75 years in good health and CMV-seronegative. Both conserved end residues are part of each CDR3. The order of the fields is clone size, J gene, D gene, V gene, CDR3 protein, CDR3 DNA. D genes are given only for firm matches. Part of the rows lack a size; the others show once, few, many or a class for expanded clones.

>-|TRBJ2-5|-|TRBV29-1
CSVGSLLRGETQYF
TGCAGCGTTGGGTCCCTCCTTAGGGGGGAGACCCAGTACTTC
>-|TRBJ2-7|TRBD2|TRBV7-9
CASSAGLAGGPYEQYF
TGTGCCAGCAGCGCTGGACTAGCGGGAGGGCCGTACGAGCAGTACTTC
>-|TRBJ2-7|-|TRBV5-4
CASSFGQTYEQYF
TGTGCCAGCAGCTTCGGACAGACCTACGAGCAGTACTTC
>-|TRBJ1-1|TRBD1|TRBV5-5
CASSFRLTGVAGTEAFF
TGTGCCAGCAGCTTTAGGCTAACAGGGGTCGCAGGCACTGAAGCTTTCTTT
>few|TRBJ1-5|TRBD1|TRBV19
CASRTGAQPQHF
TGTGCCAGCCGGACAGGCGCCCAGCCCCAGCATTTT
>-|TRBJ2-2|TRBD1|TRBV6-5
CASGTGSTGELFF
TGTGCCAGTGGGACAGGGTCCACCGGGGAGCTGTTTTTT
>-|TRBJ1-2|TRBD1|TRBV10-2
CASKGQGFSYGYTF
TGCGCCAGCAAGGGACAGGGGTTTTCCTATGGCTACACCTTC
>-|TRBJ1-5|TRBD1|TRBV7-8
CASSKGQGSGPQHF
TGTGCCAGCAGCAAGGGACAGGGGTCAGGGCCCCAGCATTTT
>-|TRBJ2-7|TRBD2|TRBV4-1
CASSQREDSRGTYEQYF
TGCGCCAGCAGCCAACGGGAGGATAGCCGGGGGACCTACGAGCAGTACTTC
>few|TRBJ2-3|TRBD2|TRBV27
CASSLLAGGLADTQYF
TGTGCCAGCAGTTTGCTAGCGGGAGGGCTTGCAGATACGCAGTATTTT
>-|TRBJ2-7|TRBD1|TRBV6-5
CASSYEQGAYEQYF
TGTGCCAGCAGTTACGAACAGGGGGCCTACGAGCAGTACTTC
>once|TRBJ1-1|-|TRBV5-5
CASSSDWANTEAFF
TGTGCCAGCAGCTCGGATTGGGCGAACACTGAAGCTTTCTTT
>-|TRBJ1-1|-|TRBV6-5
CASSYSNGVDTEAFF
TGTGCCAGCAGTTACTCGAACGGGGTGGACACTGAAGCTTTCTTT
>-|TRBJ2-7|TRBD2|TRBV28
CASSYPGLAGEGYEQYF
TGTGCCAGCAGCTACCCGGGACTAGCGGGAGAAGGTTACGAGCAGTACTTC
>-|TRBJ1-1|TRBD1|TRBV6-6
CASIHGQGATEAFF
TGTGCCAGCATCCATGGACAGGGGGCCACTGAAGCTTTCTTT
>-|TRBJ2-3|-|TRBV10-3
CAISTTGAAGDTQYF
TGTGCCATCAGCACGACAGGAGCTGCGGGAGATACGCAGTATTTT
>few|TRBJ1-2|TRBD1|TRBV5-1
CASSLGGQGAEGYTF
TGCGCCAGCAGCTTGGGGGGACAGGGGGCAGAAGGCTACACCTTC
>-|TRBJ2-1|TRBD2|TRBV7-2
CASSWTSGEPYNEQFF
TGTGCCAGCAGCTGGACTAGCGGGGAACCCTACAATGAGCAGTTCTTC
>once|TRBJ1-6|TRBD1|TRBV9
CASSVEGQGSSPLHF
TGTGCCAGCAGCGTAGAGGGACAGGGTAGCTCACCCCTCCACTTT
>few|TRBJ1-4|-|TRBV6-6
CASSGQNNEKLFF
TGTGCCAGCAGCGGACAGAATAATGAAAAACTGTTTTTT
>-|TRBJ2-1|TRBD2|TRBV19
CASRRLAGGTNEQFF
TGTGCCAGTAGAAGACTAGCGGGAGGGACTAATGAGCAGTTCTTC
>-|TRBJ2-1|TRBD1|TRBV5-1
CASSRTGAGNEQFF
TGCGCCAGCAGCCGGACAGGAGCTGGCAATGAGCAGTTCTTC
>-|TRBJ2-3|-|TRBV2
CASSESRTVSSTDTQYF
TGTGCCAGCAGTGAGTCACGGACAGTTTCTAGCACAGATACGCAGTATTTT
>-|TRBJ1-2|TRBD1|TRBV28
CAAAGQTGYGYTF
TGTGCCGCCGCCGGCCAGACAGGGTATGGCTACACCTTC
>-|TRBJ2-6|-|TRBV19
CASVAGWGTPGANVLTF
TGTGCCAGTGTCGCAGGGTGGGGTACCCCTGGGGCCAACGTCCTGACTTTC
>once|TRBJ2-7|-|TRBV7-9
CASSLSYLTYEQYF
TGTGCCAGCAGCTTATCATACTTGACCTACGAGCAGTACTTC
>once|TRBJ1-1|-|TRBV7-6
CASSLEGRSTEAFF
TGTGCCAGCAGCTTAGAAGGGAGGAGCACTGAAGCTTTCTTT